These 27 T cell receptor beta chains originate from one sample sequenced in a study of CD8+CD57+ T cells in acquired aplastic anemia. For CDR3 and TCR beta VDJ profiling, genomic DNA was the template used. TCRdb re-called the reads with MiXCR, one entry per CDR3 protein. The data show 350,000 to 450,000 distinct CDR3 sequences, roughly 68% seen once. Sequenced: sorted CD4+, CD8+, or CD8+CD57+ T cells (not recorded which) from PBMCs. Receptors were obtained from a human donor in good health, serving as a control.

V and J are TRBV2 and TRBJ1-6, with 7 nucleotides matching TRBD1. Germline-derived CDR1 and CDR2 are SNHLY and FYNNEI. V lost 5 bases to trimming and J lost 7 bases; unmatched junction nucleotides: 8. The CDR3 spans 15 residues. In DNA form, the CDR3 reads TGTGCCAGCAGTCCCGGACAGGAGATAAATTCACCCCTCCACTTT. This sequence encodes CASSPGQEINSPLHF.

The CDR3 loop is CSPGGCSEQFF. In nucleotides, the CDR3 is TGCAGCCCCGGTGGTTGCAGTGAGCAGTTCTTC. The rearrangement joins TRBV20-1 to TRBJ2-1; D call uncertain. The CDR3 is 11 residues long. In germline, CDR1 is DFQATT, CDR2 SNEGSKA (reference sequence).

This chain connects TRBV7-9 to TRBJ2-3; perhaps D is TRBD1 or TRBD2 (5 bases each). The CDR3 totals 15 residues. V was shortened by 9 bases and J by 0 bases, with 16 bases between the two germline ends. Germline lookup yields CDR1 SEHNR and CDR2 FQNEAQ (reference sequence). CDR3 in DNA: TGTGCCAGTATCGAGAGGGGTGGGAGCACAGATACGCAGTATTTT. Translated: CASIERGGSTDTQYF.

Ten or more counts support this clonotype. The chain is built from TRBV29-1 and TRBJ2-6; 8 bases line up with TRBD1. With 4 bases clipped from V and 0 bases from J, the junction kept 5 bases outside the gene matches. This CDR3 contains 16 residues. The germline CDR1 and CDR2 sequences are SQVTM and ANQGSEA. The CDR3 spells CSVVPRGPSGANVLTF. Written as DNA, the CDR3 is TGCAGCGTTGTACCCAGGGGGCCCTCTGGGGCCAACGTCCTGACTTTC.

This chain joins TRBV7-9 and TRBJ2-1, with D perhaps matching TRBD1 (6 bases). The germline gives CDR1 SEHNR, CDR2 FQNEAQ (reference sequence). This CDR3 region has 14 residues. Trimming pared 5 bases from V and 3 bases from J, leaving 11 bases between. CDR3 DNA: TGTGCCAGCAGCCTTGAGACAGGCTACAATGAGCAGTTCTTC. Translated: CASSLETGYNEQFF.

This clonotype has just one count. Its ends do not fully match the called genes, so a read error is possible. The V call is TRBV20-1, the J call TRBJ1-6; 7 nucleotides match TRBD1. CDR1 and CDR2 from the germline V gene are DFQATT and SNEGSKA (reference sequence). The CDR3 runs to 12 residues. Written as DNA, the CDR3 is TGCAGTGCGAGGAGCGGGGGACAGCAAGAAGACTTT. Protein product: CSARSGGQQEDF.

This clonotype was detected a few times. This chain uses TRBV5-4 with TRBJ2-4; 11 positions agree with TRBD1. V lost 7 bases and J lost 5; bases outside the gene matches: 14. This CDR3 contains 17 residues. CDR1 SGHNT and CDR2 YYREEE come from the germline V gene (reference sequence). The CDR3 sequence is CASGGMKGTGGENIQYF. CDR3 DNA sequence: TGTGCCAGCGGGGGCATGAAGGGGACAGGGGGGGAAAACATTCAGTACTTC.

This chain joins TRBV15 and TRBJ2-3; weak D call: TRBD1 (5 bases). V was trimmed by 1 base and J by 6 bases, leaving 14 bases between them. The CDR3 loop spans 15 amino acids. Looked up from germline, CDR1 is LNHNV and CDR2 is YYDKDF (reference sequence). CDR3 DNA sequence: TGTGCCACCAGCAGAGGTGGGGCCGGGCGGGATACGCAGTATTTT. Translating it yields CATSRGGAGRDTQYF.

Ten or more counts support this clonotype. The chain uses TRBV19 and TRBJ2-2, with a possible D match to TRBD2 (5 bases). The V gene's germline CDR1 is LNHDA and CDR2 SQIVND (reference sequence). V dropped 3 bases and J dropped 3 bases, with 11 bases sitting between them. The CDR3 extends over 15 amino acids. The CDR3 DNA reads as TGTGCCAGTAGTATCGAGGGTGGGGACACCGGGGAGCTGTTTTTT. Its translation is CASSIEGGDTGELFF.

As regards this clonotype: A read error is likely, as this CDR3 ends without the conserved phenylalanine or tryptophan. It is unclear where the CDR3 begins or ends on the DNA, so no DNA is shown, and the CDR3 is as TCRdb lists it. The chain combines TRBV7-6 with TRBJ1-1. Germline-derived CDR1 and CDR2 are SGHVS and FNYEAQ. The CDR3 has 13 residues if both end residues are counted. CDR3 sequence: CASSLRRGAHYGY.

The rearrangement joins TRBV9 to TRBJ2-3, with D unclear. CDR1 SGDLS and CDR2 YYNGEE come from the germline V gene. The CDR3 is 13 residues long. Trimming cost V 5 bases and J 3 bases, with 10 bases left between them. The CDR3 spells CASSSEATDTQYF. For the CDR3, the DNA is TGTGCCAGCAGTTCCGAGGCTACAGATACGCAGTATTTT.

V is TRBV7-9 and J is TRBJ1-2, with D perhaps TRBD1 (6 bases). This CDR3 comprises 16 residues. V shed 1 base and J shed 1 base, with 13 bases lying between them. CDR1 and CDR2 (germline): SEHNR, FQNEAQ (reference sequence). CDR3 sequence reads: CASSLVGGSLNYGYTF. The CDR3 DNA sequence: TGTGCCAGCAGCTTAGTCGGGGGCTCCCTTAACTATGGCTACACCTTC. Combining the CDR3 with reference TRBV7-9 and TRBJ1-2 gives the whole variable domain DTGVSQNPRHKITKRGQNVTFRCDPISEHNRLYWYRQTLGQGPEFLTYFQNEAQLEKSRLLSDRFSAERPKGSFSTLEIQRTEQGDSAMYLCASSLVGGSLNYGYTFGSGTRLTVV.

The chain employs TRBV29-1 and TRBJ2-7; 11 nucleotides match TRBD2. Germline assignment: CDR1 SQVTM and CDR2 ANQGSEA. Trimming at V came to 4 bases and at J to 4 bases, leaving 6 bases not matched to a gene. This CDR3 has 14 residues. CDR3 bases: TGCAGCGTTGTACTAGCGGGGGATATGTACGAGCAGTACTTC. Residues: CSVVLAGDMYEQYF.

Many counts were recorded for this clonotype. The V gene is TRBV6-6, the J gene TRBJ1-1; D gene unclear. The CDR3 has 13 amino acids. Looked up from germline, CDR1 is MNHNY and CDR2 is SVGAGI (reference sequence). Trimming removed 2 bases at V and 0 bases at J, with 4 bases between. DNA of the CDR3: TGTGCCAGCAGTTACGTCGTGAACACTGAAGCTTTCTTT. Its protein product is CASSYVVNTEAFF.

This chain joins TRBV9 and TRBJ2-5; the D gene could be TRBD1 or TRBD2 (6 bases each). V shed 4 bases and J shed 5 bases, with 30 bases lying between them. This CDR3 contains 19 residues. Germline-derived CDR1 and CDR2 are SGDLS and YYNGEE. The CDR3 sequence is CASSLLPGSVTQGPETQYF. CDR3 nucleotide sequence: TGTGCCAGCAGCCTACTACCCGGGAGCGTAACCCAGGGGCCGGAGACCCAGTACTTC.

The V gene is TRBV19, the J gene TRBJ1-2; perhaps TRBD1 as D (5 bases). From germline, CDR1 is LNHDA and CDR2 SQIVND (reference sequence). Between the trimmed V and J ends, which lost 4 bases and 4 bases, there was a span of 16 bases. This CDR3 spans 15 amino acids. CDR3 DNA: TGTGCCAGTAGTAGAGAGGGTAGGGGAAGCTATGGCTACACCTTC. As protein: CASSREGRGSYGYTF. Based on the CDR3 plus reference TRBV19 and TRBJ1-2, the full variable domain is DGGITQSPKYLFRKEGQNVTLSCEQNLNHDAMYWYRQDPGQGLRLIYYSQIVNDFQKGDIAEGYSVSREKKESFPLTVTSAQKNPTAFYLCASSREGRGSYGYTFGSGTRLTVV.

The chain uses TRBV7-3 and TRBJ2-3; 15 bases are a match to TRBD2. CDR3 length equals 14 residues. Germline V CDR1 and CDR2: SGHTA, FQGTGA. Trimming took 8 bases from V and 7 from J; bases not matched to a gene: 4. In DNA, the CDR3 is TGTGCCAGCGGACTAGCGGGAGGGAGAAATACGCAGTATTTT. Protein: CASGLAGGRNTQYF.

The sample holds a few counts of this clonotype. V and J are TRBV24-1 and TRBJ1-1; maybe TRBD1 (6 bases). The germline V and J ends were trimmed by 12 bases and 8 bases, with 24 bases remaining between them. The CDR3 runs 14 residues. Germline V gene data show CDR1 as KGHDR and CDR2 as SFDVKD. The CDR3 loop reads CAWSVEQGYREAFF. The CDR3 nucleotides are TGTGCCTGGAGTGTAGAACAGGGCTACCGCGAAGCTTTCTTT.

About this clonotype itself: A junction boundary mismatches the germline segment, possibly from a read error. This rearrangement joins TRBV24-1 to TRBJ2-7; 12 bases agree with TRBD1. The CDR3 has 14 amino acids. Germline V gene data show CDR1 as KGHDR and CDR2 as SFDVKD. This chain's CDR3 is CATSPGQGAHELYF. In DNA, the CDR3 is TGTGCCACCAGTCCGGGACAGGGGGCCCACGAGCTGTACTTC.

This clonotype was seen only a few times. This chain joins TRBV30 and TRBJ1-1; D is unresolved. V lost 1 base to trimming and J lost 0 bases, with 9 bases between them. Germline values: CDR1 GTSNPN, CDR2 SVGIG (reference sequence). The CDR3 covers 14 residues. The DNA for the CDR3 is TGTGCCTGGAGTGAAGGACCGGTGAACACTGAAGCTTTCTTT. Its translation: CAWSEGPVNTEAFF.

The chain employs TRBV9 and TRBJ2-7; unclear D gene. Germline loops: CDR1 SGDLS, CDR2 YYNGEE. V was clipped by 4 bases and J by 5 bases, with 10 bases between them. This CDR3 contains 12 residues. The CDR3 protein is CASSLGPHEQYF. The CDR3 region has the DNA TGTGCCAGCAGCTTAGGCCCACACGAGCAGTACTTC.

The DNA for the CDR3 is TGCAGTGCTAGCCTCTGGACTAGCGGGGGGAATGAGCAGTTCTTC. Translated: CSASLWTSGGNEQFF. The chain is built from TRBV20-1 and TRBJ2-1; 14 nucleotides match TRBD2. This CDR3 region has 15 residues. Germline CDR1 and CDR2: DFQATT and SNEGSKA (reference sequence). Trimming at V came to 3 bases and at J to 7 bases, leaving 5 bases not matched to a gene.

The J gene is TRBJ2-3, the V gene TRBV9; the match to TRBD1 covers 8 bases. Germline lookup yields CDR1 SGDLS and CDR2 YYNGEE. This CDR3 has 16 residues. V lost 8 bases and J lost 7; bases outside the gene matches: 18. The CDR3 spells CASSLARTGSPHTQYF. CDR3 bases: TGTGCCAGTAGCTTGGCGCGGACAGGGTCACCCCATACGCAGTATTTT.

This chain's CDR3 is CASRGGGASGNQPQHF. In DNA, the CDR3 is TGTGCCAGCAGGGGGGGTGGGGCGTCCGGAAATCAGCCCCAGCATTTT. The chain joins TRBV6-1 to TRBJ1-5, with D possibly TRBD1 on 5 matching bases. Trimming took 6 bases from V and 4 from J, leaving 19 bases between them. Germline V gives CDR1 MNHNS, CDR2 SASEGT. The CDR3 spans 16 residues.

In its sample, this clonotype was seen a few times. V is TRBV9 and J is TRBJ1-1; TRBD1 aligns across 7 bases. The germline CDR1 and CDR2 sequences are SGDLS and YYNGEE. V lost 4 bases and J lost 2; bases outside the gene matches: 8. The CDR3 loop spans 15 amino acids. The CDR3: CASSPTGAINTEAFF. As DNA, the CDR3 is TGTGCCAGCAGCCCTACAGGGGCTATTAACACTGAAGCTTTCTTT.

The chain uses TRBV9 and TRBJ1-2; 7 positions match TRBD1. The CDR3 is made up of 14 amino acids. J gave up 4 bases and V 3 bases, and 6 bases lay outside the gene matches. Germline V CDR1 and CDR2: SGDLS, YYNGEE. CDR3 DNA: TGTGCCAGCAGCGGCCACAAGGGGGCCTATGGCTACACCTTC. Protein sequence: CASSGHKGAYGYTF. Based on the CDR3 plus reference TRBV9 and TRBJ1-2, the full variable domain is DSGVTQTPKHLITATGQRVTLRCSPRSGDLSVYWYQQSLDQGLQFLIQYYNGEERAKGNILERFSAQQFPDLHSELNLSSLELGDSALYFCASSGHKGAYGYTFGSGTRLTVV.

The gene calls are TRBV20-1 and TRBJ1-2, with D perhaps TRBD1 (6 bases). CDR3 size: 13 residues. Germline loops: CDR1 DFQATT, CDR2 SNEGSKA (reference sequence). The V end lost 4 bases, the J end lost 5 bases, and 14 bases lay between the germline ends. This CDR3 reads CSATRTDRYGYTF. The CDR3 DNA reads TGCAGTGCTACTAGGACAGACAGGTATGGCTACACCTTC.